Listed below are T cell receptor beta chains from one sample, sequenced in a study of T cell repertoires in cytomegalovirus infection. TCRdb reanalysed the reads using MiXCR and keeps one entry per CDR3 protein. In the table there are more than 250,000 distinct CDR3 sequences, approximately 13% of which are singletons. The sample consisted of PBMCs. The receptor source for this set is a human donor in good health (CMV status not recorded). Some clones in this sample may be carry-over from other donors' samples. Each CDR3 is given with its conserved first and last residue. Each record gives: J gene, V gene, D gene, CDR3 length, clone size, CDR3 protein, CDR3 DNA. The D gene is left open where the match is weak. Clone size, where shown, is once, few, many, or a class for clones that have expanded.

>TRBJ2-7|TRBV2|-|12|many
CATRGSGYEQYF
TGTGCCACCCGGGGGTCAGGTTACGAGCAGTACTTC
>TRBJ2-5|TRBV6-2/TRBV6-3|TRBD2|15|-
CASSPGTTRSKTQYF
TGTGCCAGCAGTCCGGGGACTACCCGGTCCAAGACCCAGTACTTC
>TRBJ2-1|TRBV12-3/TRBV12-4|TRBD2|17|-
CASSSPSGLAGGNEQFF
TGTGCCAGCAGTTCCCCCTCGGGACTAGCGGGGGGGAATGAGCAGTTCTTC
>TRBJ1-2|TRBV19|-|15|many
CASAGGAYGENGYTF
TGTGCCAGTGCGGGCGGGGCGTATGGGGAGAACGGCTACACCTTC
>TRBJ2-7|TRBV10-3|-|14|many
CAISLLDNSYEQYF
TGTGCCATCAGTCTTCTTGACAACTCCTACGAGCAGTACTTC
>TRBJ2-7|TRBV7-9|-|15|many
CASSSPGLRNFEQYF
TGTGCCAGCAGCTCCCCCGGGCTCCGGAATTTTGAGCAGTACTTC
>TRBJ2-5|TRBV11-2|-|15|few
CASSSRQGNQETQYF
TGTGCCAGCAGCTCACGCCAAGGAAATCAAGAGACCCAGTACTTC
>TRBJ2-5|TRBV5-3|TRBD1|13|-
CARSSDREETQYF
TGTGCCAGAAGTTCAGACAGGGAGGAGACCCAGTACTTC
>TRBJ1-1|TRBV12-3/TRBV12-4|-|16|many
CASSDTYYSGSTEAFF
TGTGCCAGCAGTGATACCTATTATTCAGGGAGCACTGAAGCTTTCTTT
>TRBJ1-2|TRBV11-2|-|18|-
CASSLDYGEENSLGSYTF
TGTGCCAGCAGCTTAGATTACGGGGAAGAGAATTCCCTCGGTAGCTACACCTTC
>TRBJ1-2|TRBV28|-|15|few
CASSLRAALVSGYTF
TGTGCCAGCAGTTTAAGGGCAGCCCTTGTGTCTGGCTACACCTTC
>TRBJ1-6|TRBV28|-|14|many
CASTHVGENSPLHF
TGTGCCAGCACCCATGTTGGGGAGAATTCACCCCTCCACTTT
>TRBJ1-3|TRBV7-8|TRBD1|15|many
CASSVDRAEGNTIYF
TGTGCCAGCAGCGTTGACAGGGCGGAAGGAAACACCATATATTTT